What follows describes a single T cell receptor beta chain. Its specificity is unknown. Use of 60 Vbeta and 13 Jbeta primers characterized the PCR. Method: immunoSEQ multiplex PCR; TCRdb's copy keeps in-frame clones and lacks some. Of around 50,000 clones listed, around 80% are singletons. This sample is drawn from a study of cytomegalovirus exposure and HLA in healthy donors. Points from the study as a whole: HLA alleles showed associations with roughly 17,000 TCR beta sequences in a later analysis, at a 0.05 false discovery rate.

The CDR3 runs 14 residues. The germline V gene has CDR1 SQVTM and CDR2 ANQGSEA. Trimming removed 7 bases at V and 0 bases at J, with 10 bases between. The genes are TRBV29-1 and TRBJ1-6, with unresolved D. The clonotype comes from a man aged 25-40 years in good health and CMV-seropositive. The sample comprised PBMCs. CDR3 residues: CSAPGSSYNSPLHF. The CDR3 DNA reads as TGCAGCGCCCCGGGGAGCTCCTATAATTCACCCCTCCACTTT.